The sequence of this T cell receptor (beta chain) was determined in a study of blood T cell repertoires in COVID-19. At the level of the study: The United States, Italy and Spain supplied acute and convalescent COVID-19 samples. PBMCs, B-cell-depleted T cells, or T cells provided the cDNA or gDNA that made up the material.

Original methodology: Estimated nucleated cell counts came from reference gene primer amplification. TCRdb's copy holds only in-frame clones and misses some; the assay was immunoSEQ multiplex PCR. That table furnishes V, J and clone size, whereas the DNA furnished D and trimming. The sample consists of some 150,000 clones, about 85% of them appearing once. There are 13 residues in the CDR3. With 5 bases clipped from V and 6 bases from J, the junction kept 6 bases outside the gene matches. The germline gives CDR1 ENHRY, CDR2 SYGVKD. J is TRBJ1-2 and V is TRBV10-3, with TRBD1 identical over 7 bases. Sequencing used peripheral blood. The receptor was derived from a woman aged 70-85 years with acute or convalescent COVID-19. Here the CDR3 reads CAISLGTANGYTF. CDR3 DNA: TGTGCCATCAGTTTAGGGACAGCGAATGGCTACACCTTC.